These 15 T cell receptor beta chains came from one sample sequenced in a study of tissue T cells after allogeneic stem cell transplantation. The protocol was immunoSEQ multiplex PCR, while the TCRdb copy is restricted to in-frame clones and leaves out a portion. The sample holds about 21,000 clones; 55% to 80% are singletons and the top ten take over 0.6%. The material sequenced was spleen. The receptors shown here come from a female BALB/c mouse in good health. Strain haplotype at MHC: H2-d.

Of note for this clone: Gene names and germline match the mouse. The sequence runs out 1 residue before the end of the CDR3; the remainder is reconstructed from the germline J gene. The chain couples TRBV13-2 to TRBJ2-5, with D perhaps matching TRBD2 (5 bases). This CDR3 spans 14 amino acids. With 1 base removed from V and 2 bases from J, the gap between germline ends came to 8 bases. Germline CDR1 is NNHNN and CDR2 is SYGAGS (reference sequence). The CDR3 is CASGDYGVQDTQYF. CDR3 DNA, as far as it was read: TGTGCCAGCGGTGATTATGGGGTCCAAGACACCCAGTAC.

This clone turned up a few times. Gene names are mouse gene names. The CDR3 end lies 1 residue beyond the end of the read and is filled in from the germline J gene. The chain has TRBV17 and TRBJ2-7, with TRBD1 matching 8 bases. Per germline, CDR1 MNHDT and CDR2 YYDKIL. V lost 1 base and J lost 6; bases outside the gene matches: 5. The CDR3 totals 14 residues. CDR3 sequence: CASSRAGTGGEQYF. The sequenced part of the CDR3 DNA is TGTGCTAGCAGTAGAGCCGGGACAGGTGGTGAACAGTAC.

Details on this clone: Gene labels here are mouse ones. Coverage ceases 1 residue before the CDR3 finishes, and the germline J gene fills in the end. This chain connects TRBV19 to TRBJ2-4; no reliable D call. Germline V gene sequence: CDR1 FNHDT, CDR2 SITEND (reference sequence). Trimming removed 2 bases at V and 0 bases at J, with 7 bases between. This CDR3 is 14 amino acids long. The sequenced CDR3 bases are TGTGCCAGCAGTATTTGGGATAGTCAAAACACCTTGTAC. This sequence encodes CASSIWDSQNTLY. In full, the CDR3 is CASSIWDSQNTLYF. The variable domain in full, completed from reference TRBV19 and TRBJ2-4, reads GGIITQTPKFLIGQEGQKLTLKCQQNFNHDTMYWYRQDSGKGLRLIYYSITENDLQKGDLSEGYDASREKKSSFSLTVTSAQKNEMAVFLCASSIWDSQNTLYFGAGTRLSVL.

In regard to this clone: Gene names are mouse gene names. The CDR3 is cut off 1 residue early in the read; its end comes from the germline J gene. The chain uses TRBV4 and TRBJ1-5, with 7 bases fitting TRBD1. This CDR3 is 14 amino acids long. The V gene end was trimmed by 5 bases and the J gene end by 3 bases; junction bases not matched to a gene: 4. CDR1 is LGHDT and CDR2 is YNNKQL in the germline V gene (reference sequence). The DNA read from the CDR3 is TGTGCCAGCAGCCCGACAGGGAGCAACCAGGCTCCGCTT. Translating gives CASSPTGSNQAPL. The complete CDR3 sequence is CASSPTGSNQAPLF.

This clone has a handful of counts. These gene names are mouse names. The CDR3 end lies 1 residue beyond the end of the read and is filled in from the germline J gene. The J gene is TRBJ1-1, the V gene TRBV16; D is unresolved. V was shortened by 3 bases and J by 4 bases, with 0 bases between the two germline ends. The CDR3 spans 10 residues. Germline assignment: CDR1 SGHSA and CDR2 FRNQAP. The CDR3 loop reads CASSFTEVFF. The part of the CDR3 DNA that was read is TGTGCAAGCAGCTTCACAGAAGTCTTC.

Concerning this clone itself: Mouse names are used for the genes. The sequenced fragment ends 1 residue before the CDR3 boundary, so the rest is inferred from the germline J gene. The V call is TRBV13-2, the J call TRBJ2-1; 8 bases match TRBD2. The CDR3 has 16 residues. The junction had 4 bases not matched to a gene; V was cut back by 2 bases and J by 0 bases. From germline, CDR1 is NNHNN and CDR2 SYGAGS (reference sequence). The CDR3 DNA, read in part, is TGTGCCAGCGGTGAGGGGGGGCCGGCTAACTATGCTGAGCAGTTC. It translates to CASGEGGPANYAEQF. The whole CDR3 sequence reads CASGEGGPANYAEQFF.

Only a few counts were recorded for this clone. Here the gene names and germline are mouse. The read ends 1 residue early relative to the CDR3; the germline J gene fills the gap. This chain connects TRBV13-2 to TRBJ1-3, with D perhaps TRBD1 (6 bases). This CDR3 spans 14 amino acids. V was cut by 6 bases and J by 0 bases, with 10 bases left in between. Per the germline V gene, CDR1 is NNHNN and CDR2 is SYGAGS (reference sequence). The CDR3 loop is CASARDNSGNTLYF. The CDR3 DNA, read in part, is TGTGCCAGCGCCCGGGACAATTCTGGAAATACGCTCTAT.

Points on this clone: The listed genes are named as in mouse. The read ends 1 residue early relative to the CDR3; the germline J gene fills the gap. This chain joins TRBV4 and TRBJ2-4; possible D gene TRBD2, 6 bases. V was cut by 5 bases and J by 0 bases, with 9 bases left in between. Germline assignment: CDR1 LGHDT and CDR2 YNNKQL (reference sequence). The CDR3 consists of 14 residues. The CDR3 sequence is CASSLDWSQNTLYF. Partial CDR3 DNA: TGTGCCAGCAGCCTCGACTGGAGTCAAAACACCTTGTAC.

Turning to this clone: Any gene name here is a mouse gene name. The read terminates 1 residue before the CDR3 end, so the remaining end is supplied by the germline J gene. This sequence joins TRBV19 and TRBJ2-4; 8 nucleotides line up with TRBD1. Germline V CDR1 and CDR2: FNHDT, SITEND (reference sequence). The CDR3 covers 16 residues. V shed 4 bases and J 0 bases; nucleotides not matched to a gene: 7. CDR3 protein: CASSPEGQASQNTLYF. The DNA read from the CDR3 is TGTGCCAGCAGTCCAGAGGGACAGGCTAGTCAAAACACCTTGTAC.

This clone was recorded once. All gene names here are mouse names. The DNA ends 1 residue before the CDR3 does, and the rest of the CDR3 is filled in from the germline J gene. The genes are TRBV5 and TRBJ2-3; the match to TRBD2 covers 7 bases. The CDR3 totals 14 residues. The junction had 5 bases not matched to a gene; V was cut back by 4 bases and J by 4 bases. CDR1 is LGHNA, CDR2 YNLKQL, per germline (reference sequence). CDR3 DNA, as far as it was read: TGTGCCAGCAGCCCGACTGGGACCTCAGAAACGCTGTAT. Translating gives CASSPTGTSETLY. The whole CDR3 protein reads CASSPTGTSETLYF.

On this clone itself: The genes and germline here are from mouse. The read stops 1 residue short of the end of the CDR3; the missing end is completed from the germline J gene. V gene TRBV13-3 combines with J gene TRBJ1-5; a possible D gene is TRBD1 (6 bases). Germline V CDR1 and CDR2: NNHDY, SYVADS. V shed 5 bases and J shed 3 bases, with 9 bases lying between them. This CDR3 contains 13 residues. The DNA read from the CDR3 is TGTGCCAGCAGCAGGGGTGGCAACCAGGCTCCGCTT. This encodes CASSRGGNQAPL. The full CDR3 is CASSRGGNQAPLF. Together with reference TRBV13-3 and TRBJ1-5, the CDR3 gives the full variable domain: EAAVTQSPRSKVAVTGGKVTLSCHQTNNHDYMYWYRQDTGHGLRLIHYSYVADSTEKGDIPDGYKASRPSQENFSLILELASLSQTAVYFCASSRGGNQAPLFGEGTRLSVL.

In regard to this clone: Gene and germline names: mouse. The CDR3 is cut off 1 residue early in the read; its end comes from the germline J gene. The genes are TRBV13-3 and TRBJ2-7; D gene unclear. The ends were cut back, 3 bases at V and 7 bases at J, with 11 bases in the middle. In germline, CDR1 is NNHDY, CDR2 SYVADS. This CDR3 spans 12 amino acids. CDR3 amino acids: CASSGTGWEQYF. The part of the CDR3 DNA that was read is TGTGCCAGCAGTGGGACGGGGTGGGAACAGTAC.

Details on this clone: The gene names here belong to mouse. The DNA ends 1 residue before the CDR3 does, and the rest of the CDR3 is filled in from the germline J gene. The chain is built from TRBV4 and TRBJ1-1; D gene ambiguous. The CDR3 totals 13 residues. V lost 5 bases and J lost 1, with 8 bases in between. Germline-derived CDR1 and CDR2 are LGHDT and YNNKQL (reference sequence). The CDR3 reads CASSPRQNTEVFF. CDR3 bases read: TGTGCCAGCAGCCCCCGACAAAACACAGAAGTCTTC.

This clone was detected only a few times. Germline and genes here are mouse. CDR3 loop: CASREGGGEQYF. CDR3 DNA, as far as it was read: TGTGCCAGCAGAGAGGGGGGGGGAGAACAGTAC. This sequence joins TRBV13-1 and TRBJ2-7; tentative D call: TRBD2 (7 bases). From the germline J gene comes the end of the CDR3, since the read stops 1 residue before it. The CDR3 extends over 12 amino acids. V lost 5 bases and J lost 7, with 13 bases in between. Germline V gene lookup returns CDR1 NSHNY and CDR2 SYGAGN.

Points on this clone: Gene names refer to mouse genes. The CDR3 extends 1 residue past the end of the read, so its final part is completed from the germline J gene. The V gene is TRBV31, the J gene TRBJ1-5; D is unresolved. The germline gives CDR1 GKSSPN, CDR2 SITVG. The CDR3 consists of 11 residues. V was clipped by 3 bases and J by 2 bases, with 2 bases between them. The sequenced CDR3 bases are TGTGCCTGGAGGGACAACCAGGCTCCGCTT. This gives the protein CAWRDNQAPL. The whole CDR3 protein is CAWRDNQAPLF.